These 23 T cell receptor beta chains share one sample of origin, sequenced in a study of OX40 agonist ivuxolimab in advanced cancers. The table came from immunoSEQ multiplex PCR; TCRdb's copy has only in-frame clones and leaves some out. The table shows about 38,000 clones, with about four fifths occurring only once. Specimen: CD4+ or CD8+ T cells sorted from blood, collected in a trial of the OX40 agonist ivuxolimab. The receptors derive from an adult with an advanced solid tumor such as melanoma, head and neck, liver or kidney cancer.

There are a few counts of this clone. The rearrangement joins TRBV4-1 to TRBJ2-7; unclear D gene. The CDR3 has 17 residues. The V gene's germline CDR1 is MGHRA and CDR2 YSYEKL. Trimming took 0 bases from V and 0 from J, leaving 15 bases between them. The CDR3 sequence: CASSQDETGLSSYEQYF. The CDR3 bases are TGCGCCAGCAGCCAAGATGAAACGGGCTTAAGCTCCTACGAGCAGTACTTC.

DNA of the CDR3: TGTGCCAGCTTCCCCCCGGGAGGGTACCACGAGCAGTACTTC. Encoded protein: CASFPPGGYHEQYF. This chain connects TRBV28 to TRBJ2-7; TRBD2 agrees at 8 bases. Per the germline V gene, CDR1 is MDHEN and CDR2 is SYDVKM. The CDR3 loop spans 14 amino acids. The junction had 11 bases not matched to a gene; V was cut back by 8 bases and J by 5 bases.

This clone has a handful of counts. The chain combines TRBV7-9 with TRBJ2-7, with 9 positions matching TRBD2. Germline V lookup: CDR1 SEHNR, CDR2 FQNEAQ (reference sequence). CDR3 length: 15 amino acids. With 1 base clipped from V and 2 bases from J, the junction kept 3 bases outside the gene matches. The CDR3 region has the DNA TGTGCCAGCAGCTTAGAGGTAGCGGGAGCCTACGAGCAGTACTTC. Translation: CASSLEVAGAYEQYF.

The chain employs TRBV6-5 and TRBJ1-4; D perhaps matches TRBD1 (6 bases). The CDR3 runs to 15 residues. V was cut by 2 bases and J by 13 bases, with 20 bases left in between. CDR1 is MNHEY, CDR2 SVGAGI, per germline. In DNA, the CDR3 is TGTGCCAGCAGTTACATCAGGACGGGTTCCAGGGGACTGTTTTTT. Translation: CASSYIRTGSRGLFF.

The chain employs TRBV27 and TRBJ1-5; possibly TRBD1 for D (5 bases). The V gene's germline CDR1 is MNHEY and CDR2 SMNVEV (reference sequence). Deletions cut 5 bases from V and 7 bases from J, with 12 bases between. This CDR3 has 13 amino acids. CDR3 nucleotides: TGTGCCAGCAGTGAAAGGGGTCCCCAGCCCCAGCATTTT. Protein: CASSERGPQPQHF.

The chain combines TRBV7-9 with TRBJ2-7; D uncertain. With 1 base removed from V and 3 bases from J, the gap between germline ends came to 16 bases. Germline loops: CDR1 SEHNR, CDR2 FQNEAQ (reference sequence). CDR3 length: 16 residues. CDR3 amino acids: CASSLVLGPRVYEQYF. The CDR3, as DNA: TGTGCCAGCAGCTTAGTTCTGGGCCCACGAGTCTACGAGCAGTACTTC.

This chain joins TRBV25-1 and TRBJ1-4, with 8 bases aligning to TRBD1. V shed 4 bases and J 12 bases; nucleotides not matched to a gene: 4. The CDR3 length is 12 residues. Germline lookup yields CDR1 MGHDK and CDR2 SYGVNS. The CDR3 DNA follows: TGTGCCAGCAGTGGACAACAGGGGGAACTGTTTTTT. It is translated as CASSGQQGELFF.

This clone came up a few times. CDR3 DNA: TGTGCCACTTCTCCAGCCCGGTCGGACGAGCAGTACTTC. It codes for CATSPARSDEQYF. The chain links TRBV7-8 to TRBJ2-7; D unresolved. The CDR3 is made up of 13 amino acids. V lost 10 bases and J 5 bases, leaving 18 bases between the germline ends. CDR1 and CDR2 from the germline V gene are SGHVS and FQNEAQ.

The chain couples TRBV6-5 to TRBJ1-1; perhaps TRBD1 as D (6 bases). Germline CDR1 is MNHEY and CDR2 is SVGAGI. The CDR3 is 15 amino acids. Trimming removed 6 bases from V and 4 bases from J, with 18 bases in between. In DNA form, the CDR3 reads TGTGCCAGCAGGGCCGACAGGACCGGGAGCACTGAAGCTTTCTTT. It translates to CASRADRTGSTEAFF.

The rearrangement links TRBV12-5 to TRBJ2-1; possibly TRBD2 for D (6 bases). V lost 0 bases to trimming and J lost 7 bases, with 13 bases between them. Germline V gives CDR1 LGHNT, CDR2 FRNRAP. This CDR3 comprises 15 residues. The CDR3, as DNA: TGTGCTAGTGGTTTGGTACAGCCAGGAGGGAATGAGCAGTTCTTC. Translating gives CASGLVQPGGNEQFF.

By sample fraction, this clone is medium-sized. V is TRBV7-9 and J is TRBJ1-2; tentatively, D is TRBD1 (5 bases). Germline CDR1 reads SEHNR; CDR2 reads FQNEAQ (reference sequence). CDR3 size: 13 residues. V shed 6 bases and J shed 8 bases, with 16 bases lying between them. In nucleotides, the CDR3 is TGTGCCAGCAGTCGTCGCAGGGATTCCGGCTACACCTTC. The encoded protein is CASSRRRDSGYTF.

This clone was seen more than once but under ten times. This chain's CDR3 is CASSLSGANSPLHF. CDR3 sequence (DNA): TGTGCCAGCAGCTTATCAGGGGCCAACTCACCCCTCCACTTT. The chain employs TRBV7-6 and TRBJ1-6; possibly TRBD1 for D (6 bases). Germline V gene sequence: CDR1 SGHVS, CDR2 FNYEAQ. CDR3 length: 14 amino acids. The V end was cut by 2 bases, the J end by 10 bases, with 12 bases between. The complete variable domain, with remaining parts taken from reference TRBV7-6 and TRBJ1-6, reads GAGVSQSPRYKVTKRGQDVALRCDPISGHVSLYWYRQALGQGPEFLTYFNYEAQQDKSGLPNDRFSAERPEGSISTLTIQRTEQRDSAMYRCASSLSGANSPLHFGNGTRLTVT.

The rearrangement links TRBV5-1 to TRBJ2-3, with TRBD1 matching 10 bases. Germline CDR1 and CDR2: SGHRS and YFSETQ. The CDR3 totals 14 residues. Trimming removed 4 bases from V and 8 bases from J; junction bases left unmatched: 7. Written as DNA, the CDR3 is TGCGCCAGCAGCCCTCCGGGACAGGGGAGTACGCAGTATTTT. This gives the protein CASSPPGQGSTQYF.

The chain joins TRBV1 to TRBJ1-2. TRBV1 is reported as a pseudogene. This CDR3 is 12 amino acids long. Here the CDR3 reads CTSNPGRRGYTF. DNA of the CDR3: TGCACCAGCAACCCGGGACGGCGAGGCTACACCTTC.

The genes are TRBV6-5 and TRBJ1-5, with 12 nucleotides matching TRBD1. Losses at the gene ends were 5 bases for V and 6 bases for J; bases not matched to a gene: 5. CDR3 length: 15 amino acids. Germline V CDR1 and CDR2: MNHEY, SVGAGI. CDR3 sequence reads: CASSPGTGGRQPQHF. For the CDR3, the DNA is TGTGCCAGCAGTCCCGGGACAGGGGGCCGTCAGCCCCAGCATTTT.

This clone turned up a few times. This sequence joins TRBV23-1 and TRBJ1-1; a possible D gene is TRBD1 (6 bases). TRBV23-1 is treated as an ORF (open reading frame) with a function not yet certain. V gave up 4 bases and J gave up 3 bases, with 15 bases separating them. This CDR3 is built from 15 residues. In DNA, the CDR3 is TGCGCCAGCAGTCCAGTTGCGGGGACATACACTGAAGCTTTCTTT. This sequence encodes CASSPVAGTYTEAFF.

CDR3: CASSSGLLLDTQYF. The CDR3 DNA reads as TGTGCCAGCAGCTCGGGACTCCTATTAGATACGCAGTATTTT. The chain has TRBV5-5 and TRBJ2-3; D possibly corresponds to TRBD2 (6 bases). The CDR3 runs 14 residues. V lost 3 bases to trimming and J lost 5 bases, with 13 bases between them. The germline CDR1 and CDR2 sequences are SGHKS and YYEKEE (reference sequence).

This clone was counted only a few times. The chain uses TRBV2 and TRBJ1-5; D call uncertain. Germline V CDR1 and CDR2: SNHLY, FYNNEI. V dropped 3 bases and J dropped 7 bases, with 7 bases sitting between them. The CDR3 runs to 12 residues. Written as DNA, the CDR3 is TGTGCCAGCAGTGATCCGGGACAGCCCCAGCATTTT. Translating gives CASSDPGQPQHF.

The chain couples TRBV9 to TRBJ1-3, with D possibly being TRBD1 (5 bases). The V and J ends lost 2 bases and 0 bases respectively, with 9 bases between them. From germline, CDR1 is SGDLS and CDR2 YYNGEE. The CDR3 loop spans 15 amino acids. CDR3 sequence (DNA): TGTGCCAGCAGCGTCCAGGGAACCTCTGGAAACACCATATATTTT. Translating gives CASSVQGTSGNTIYF.

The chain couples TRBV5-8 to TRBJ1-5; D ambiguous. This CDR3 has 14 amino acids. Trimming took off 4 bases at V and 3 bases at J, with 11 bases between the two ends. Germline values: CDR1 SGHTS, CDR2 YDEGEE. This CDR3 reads CASSPGVFNQPQHF. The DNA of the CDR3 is TGTGCCAGCAGCCCCGGGGTCTTCAATCAGCCCCAGCATTTT. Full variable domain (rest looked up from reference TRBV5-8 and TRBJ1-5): EAGVTQSPTHLIKTRGQQATLRCSPISGHTSVYWYQQALGLGLQFLLWYDEGEERNRGNFPPRFSGRQFPNYSSELNVNALELEDSALYLCASSPGVFNQPQHFGDGTRLSIL.

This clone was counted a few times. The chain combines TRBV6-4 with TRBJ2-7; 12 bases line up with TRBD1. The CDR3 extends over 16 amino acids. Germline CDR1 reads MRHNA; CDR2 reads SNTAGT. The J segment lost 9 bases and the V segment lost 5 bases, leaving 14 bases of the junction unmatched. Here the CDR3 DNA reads TGTGCCAGCAGTCTCCGGGACAGGGGGCGCACCGGCGGGCAGTACTTC. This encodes CASSLRDRGRTGGQYF.

The CDR3 region is CASTKTKFQSGANVLTF. The CDR3 DNA reads TGTGCCAGCACCAAAACAAAATTCCAATCTGGGGCCAACGTCCTGACTTTC. The chain uses TRBV27 and TRBJ2-6; D gene unclear. CDR3 length: 17 residues. Trimming removed 7 bases from V and 1 base from J, with 17 bases in between. Germline loops: CDR1 MNHEY, CDR2 SMNVEV (reference sequence).

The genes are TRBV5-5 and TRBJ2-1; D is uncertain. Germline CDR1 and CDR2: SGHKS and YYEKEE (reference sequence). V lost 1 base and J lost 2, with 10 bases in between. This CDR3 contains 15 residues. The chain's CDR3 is CASSLTRLPYNEQFF. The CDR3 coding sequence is TGTGCCAGCAGCTTGACCAGGCTTCCCTACAATGAGCAGTTCTTC.